One and the same sample provided the 25 T cell receptor beta chains below, sequenced in a study of blood T cell repertoires in COVID-19. Clones were sequenced by immunoSEQ multiplex PCR, and TCRdb holds only the in-frame ones, with some missing. The sample lists around 370,000 clones, 88% occurring once. Specimen: peripheral blood. The receptors here all came from a woman aged 70-85 years with COVID-19, enrolled during active disease.

The rearrangement uses TRBV3-1 (or the pseudogene TRBV3-2) and TRBJ1-6; D ambiguous. CDR1 is LGHDT, CDR2 YNNKEL, per germline (reference sequence). The CDR3 covers 14 residues. V lost 5 bases and J 10 bases, leaving 15 bases between the germline ends. CDR3 DNA: TGTGCCAGCAGCGAGAGGCGGCGAGGATCACCCCTCCACTTT. Amino acid sequence: CASSERRRGSPLHF.

CDR3 in amino acids: CASSVGGGEGEAFF. In nucleotides, the CDR3 is TGTGCCAGCAGCGTAGGGGGCGGGGAGGGTGAAGCTTTCTTT. This sequence joins TRBV9 and TRBJ1-1; a weak D match, TRBD1 (5 bases). The V gene lost 0 bases and the J gene lost 7 bases, with 13 bases spanning the gap. Germline V gives CDR1 SGDLS, CDR2 YYNGEE. The CDR3 loop spans 14 amino acids.

V usage is TRBV27 and J usage is TRBJ1-1; no firm D call. The CDR3 has 13 amino acids. V lost 2 bases and J lost 5, with 9 bases in between. Germline V gene lookup returns CDR1 MNHEY and CDR2 SMNVEV (reference sequence). This CDR3 is CASSLNRMTEAFF. CDR3 bases: TGTGCCAGCAGTTTAAACAGAATGACTGAAGCTTTCTTT.

J is TRBJ2-1 and V is TRBV7-2, with 9 bases matching TRBD1. Trimming removed 5 bases from V and 10 bases from J; junction bases left unmatched: 6. The V gene's germline CDR1 is SGHTA and CDR2 FQGNSA. The CDR3 is 13 residues long. CDR3 loop: CASSIRTGVEQFF. Here the CDR3 DNA reads TGTGCCAGCAGCATCCGGACAGGGGTCGAGCAGTTCTTC. The variable domain in full, completed from reference TRBV7-2 and TRBJ2-1, reads GAGVSQSPSNKVTEKGKDVELRCDPISGHTALYWYRQSLGQGLEFLIYFQGNSAPDKSGLPSDRFSAERTGGSVSTLTIQRTQQEDSAVYLCASSIRTGVEQFFGPGTRLTVL.

V gene TRBV11-2 combines with J gene TRBJ2-3; 8 bases are shared with TRBD2. This CDR3 spans 16 amino acids. Germline CDR1 and CDR2: SGHAT and FQNNGV. V shed 8 bases and J 1 base; nucleotides not matched to a gene: 11. CDR3 sequence: CASGRDRGGGTDTQYF. The CDR3 DNA reads TGTGCCAGCGGACGGGACCGGGGGGGCGGCACAGATACGCAGTATTTT.

V is TRBV4-2 and J is TRBJ1-2; maybe TRBD1 (5 bases). The CDR3 is made up of 17 amino acids. The germline V gene has CDR1 LGHNA and CDR2 YNFKEQ. V lost 1 base to trimming and J lost 5 bases, with 20 bases between them. In nucleotides, the CDR3 is TGTGCCAGCAGCCAAGCAGCCTCCCCTGGGGCCAGGTATGGCTACACCTTC. Its protein product is CASSQAASPGARYGYTF.

The chain recombines TRBV28 with TRBJ1-5, with TRBD1 matching 10 bases. V trimming: 5 bases; J trimming: 6 bases; junction bases outside the gene matches: 16. Germline loops: CDR1 MDHEN, CDR2 SYDVKM. This CDR3 has 18 amino acids. The CDR3 is CASSPPSLDRGTGQPQHF. The CDR3 nucleotides read TGTGCCAGCAGTCCCCCCTCTCTGGACAGGGGGACAGGTCAGCCCCAGCATTTT.

The chain combines TRBV5-1 with TRBJ2-3; TRBD1 might be the D (5 bases). The V and J ends lost 4 bases and 2 bases respectively, with 14 bases between them. The CDR3 has 15 residues. The germline V gene has CDR1 SGHRS and CDR2 YFSETQ. The CDR3 reads CASSLRDSLTDTQYF. The CDR3 coding sequence is TGCGCCAGCAGCCTGCGCGACAGCCTCACAGATACGCAGTATTTT. Full variable domain (rest looked up from reference TRBV5-1 and TRBJ2-3): KAGVTQTPRYLIKTRGQQVTLSCSPISGHRSVSWYQQTPGQGLQFLFEYFSETQRNKGNFPGRFSGRQFSNSRSEMNVSTLELGDSALYLCASSLRDSLTDTQYFGPGTRLTVL.

The chain uses TRBV7-2 and TRBJ1-6; no clear D gene. The CDR3 runs 12 residues. V was shortened by 3 bases and J by 7 bases, with 4 bases between the two germline ends. Germline V gene lookup returns CDR1 SGHTA and CDR2 FQGNSA. This CDR3 reads CASSFGNSPLHF. Here the CDR3 DNA reads TGTGCCAGCAGCTTCGGGAATTCACCCCTCCACTTT.

The rearrangement joins TRBV11-2 to TRBJ2-7, with D possibly matching TRBD2 (6 bases). CDR3 length equals 13 residues. CDR1 SGHAT and CDR2 FQNNGV come from the germline V gene. Trimming stripped 5 bases from V and 4 bases from J, with 12 bases between. Here the CDR3 DNA reads TGTGCCAGCAGCCCGGTTGGGACTTACGAGCAGTACTTC. Its translation is CASSPVGTYEQYF.

This rearrangement joins TRBV4-1 to TRBJ2-7, with a possible D match to TRBD1 (7 bases). Trimming pared 8 bases from V and 4 bases from J, leaving 15 bases between. Per germline, CDR1 MGHRA and CDR2 YSYEKL. CDR3 length equals 13 residues. CDR3 nucleotide sequence: TGCGCCAGCGGCGGGACAGAAAAGTACGAGCAGTACTTC. Its protein product is CASGGTEKYEQYF.

This clone was picked up one time. V gene TRBV5-1 combines with J gene TRBJ2-2, with D possibly being TRBD2 (5 bases). Germline lookup yields CDR1 SGHRS and CDR2 YFSETQ. Trimming pared 0 bases from V and 8 bases from J, leaving 5 bases between. The CDR3 has 12 amino acids. CDR3 nucleotides: TGCGCCAGCAGCTTGGGACTAGGGGAGCTGTTTTTT. It is translated as CASSLGLGELFF.

The genes are TRBV5-8 and TRBJ2-3; 11 positions match TRBD2. V shed 7 bases and J 0 bases; nucleotides not matched to a gene: 13. Germline V lookup: CDR1 SGHTS, CDR2 YDEGEE. The CDR3 contains 18 residues. In DNA form, the CDR3 reads TGTGCCAGCCCCGAGGGGCTAGCGGGGGGCCCTAGCACAGATACGCAGTATTTT. Translating it yields CASPEGLAGGPSTDTQYF.

The chain carries TRBV30 and TRBJ2-1; 11 bases are shared with TRBD2. Germline V gives CDR1 GTSNPN, CDR2 SVGIG (reference sequence). The CDR3 is made up of 15 amino acids. Unmatched junction bases numbered 4, after V lost 1 base and J lost 5 bases. CDR3 loop: CAWSALAGADNEQFF. CDR3 nucleotides: TGTGCCTGGAGTGCACTAGCGGGGGCCGACAATGAGCAGTTCTTC.

The rearrangement joins TRBV9 to TRBJ2-2; 7 positions match TRBD2. Germline-derived CDR1 and CDR2 are SGDLS and YYNGEE. V shed 0 bases, J shed 4 bases, and the junction held 9 bases outside the gene matches. The length of the CDR3 is 17 residues. This CDR3 reads CASSVGVSSGSTGELFF. CDR3 bases: TGTGCCAGCAGCGTAGGAGTATCTAGCGGTTCCACCGGGGAGCTGTTTTTT.

This chain uses TRBV6-5 with TRBJ1-1; maybe TRBD1 (6 bases). Germline values: CDR1 MNHEY, CDR2 SVGAGI. This CDR3 has 15 amino acids. V lost 1 base and J lost 2, with 11 bases in between. The chain's CDR3 is CASSYYREYNTEAFF. CDR3 nucleotides: TGTGCCAGCAGTTACTACAGGGAATACAACACTGAAGCTTTCTTT.

The V and J genes are TRBV4-1 and TRBJ2-2, with TRBD2 matching over 9 bases. The CDR3 is made up of 15 amino acids. V was clipped by 7 bases and J by 1 base; unmatched bases: 4. CDR1 MGHRA and CDR2 YSYEKL come from the germline V gene. The CDR3 DNA is TGCGCCAGCAAGCGGGGGGCCCTGAACACCGGGGAGCTGTTTTTT. It encodes CASKRGALNTGELFF.

The chain employs TRBV9 and TRBJ2-1; the D gene is possibly TRBD2 (6 bases). V was pared by 7 bases and J by 3 bases, with 11 bases between. Germline assignment: CDR1 SGDLS and CDR2 YYNGEE. The CDR3 has 13 residues. CDR3 sequence (DNA): TGTGCCAGCGGGGACTCCTTCTACAATGAGCAGTTCTTC. Protein sequence: CASGDSFYNEQFF.

The rearrangement joins TRBV12-5 to TRBJ1-1; D possibly corresponds to TRBD1 (5 bases). Germline V gene sequence: CDR1 LGHNT, CDR2 FRNRAP. The CDR3 consists of 13 residues. Between the trimmed V and J ends, which lost 4 bases and 1 base, there was a span of 7 bases. The DNA for the CDR3 is TGTGCTAGTGGTTCACAGGAGAACACTGAAGCTTTCTTT. It yields the protein CASGSQENTEAFF.

The chain is built from TRBV7-9 and TRBJ1-2; 7 positions agree with TRBD1. V was clipped by 5 bases and J by 3 bases; unmatched bases: 6. Germline V gene lookup returns CDR1 SEHNR and CDR2 FQNEAQ (reference sequence). This CDR3 contains 14 residues. Here the CDR3 DNA reads TGTGCCAGCAGCCCCGGTACAGGGGACTATGGCTACACCTTC. Protein sequence: CASSPGTGDYGYTF.

The chain combines TRBV10-3 with TRBJ1-1; D remains ambiguous. Germline V gene lookup returns CDR1 ENHRY and CDR2 SYGVKD. This CDR3 is built from 13 residues. V was pared by 3 bases and J by 6 bases, with 11 bases between. The CDR3 DNA sequence: TGTGCCATCAGTGACGGAGCGGACGCTGAAGCTTTCTTT. It codes for CAISDGADAEAFF.

The chain links TRBV7-9 to TRBJ2-5; maybe TRBD1 (6 bases). This CDR3 spans 11 amino acids. Trimming cost V 6 bases and J 5 bases, with 7 bases left between them. The germline gives CDR1 SEHNR, CDR2 FQNEAQ (reference sequence). CDR3 sequence: CASSRGETQYF. The CDR3 DNA reads as TGTGCCAGCAGTAGGGGGGAGACCCAGTACTTC. Based on the CDR3 plus reference TRBV7-9 and TRBJ2-5, the full variable domain is DTGVSQNPRHKITKRGQNVTFRCDPISEHNRLYWYRQTLGQGPEFLTYFQNEAQLEKSRLLSDRFSAERPKGSFSTLEIQRTEQGDSAMYLCASSRGETQYFGPGTRLLVL.

V is TRBV27 and J is TRBJ1-5, with D possibly matching TRBD1 (5 bases). This CDR3 spans 15 amino acids. Trimming took 4 bases from V and 3 from J, leaving 13 bases between them. Germline values: CDR1 MNHEY, CDR2 SMNVEV (reference sequence). CDR3 nucleotide sequence: TGTGCCAGCAGTTCTCGCGGGGGGAACAATCAGCCCCAGCATTTT. Translating gives CASSSRGGNNQPQHF.

The chain links TRBV5-1 to TRBJ2-1; a weak D match, TRBD1 (5 bases). This CDR3 spans 16 amino acids. Germline CDR1 reads SGHRS; CDR2 reads YFSETQ. V was clipped by 2 bases and J by 0 bases, with 12 bases between them. CDR3 region: CASSLPTGRSYNEQFF. CDR3 bases: TGCGCCAGCAGCTTACCCACAGGCCGCTCCTACAATGAGCAGTTCTTC.

This clone was seen a handful of times. This chain links TRBV13 with TRBJ2-1; 7 bases fit TRBD2. The germline CDR1 and CDR2 sequences are PRHDT and FYEKMQ (reference sequence). With 3 bases clipped from V and 4 bases from J, the junction kept 9 bases outside the gene matches. This CDR3 has 16 amino acids. CDR3 sequence (DNA): TGTGCCAGCAGCTTTCGGTCTAGCGGCACATACAATGAGCAGTTCTTC. This translates into CASSFRSSGTYNEQFF. Filled out from reference TRBV13 and TRBJ2-1, the complete variable domain reads AAGVIQSPRHLIKEKRETATLKCYPIPRHDTVYWYQQGPGQDPQFLISFYEKMQSDKGSIPDRFSAQQFSDYHSELNMSSLELGDSALYFCASSFRSSGTYNEQFFGPGTRLTVL.